Sequencing of this TCR beta chain was carried out in a study of T cells after posttransplantation cyclophosphamide. Study-wide results and limits: Later post-transplant blood repertoires were often dominated by donor CD8+ memory clones. Recipient CMV seropositivity and CMV reactivation strongly tracked TRB clonality.

The assay was immunoSEQ multiplex PCR, and TCRdb's table has in-frame clones only and misses some. The record shows 20,000 to 30,000 clones for this sample, with no singletons present. Trimming took 3 bases from V and 5 from J, leaving 15 bases between them. Germline CDR1 MDHEN, CDR2 SYDVKM. The CDR3 loop spans 15 amino acids. This clone was picked up many times. Its antigen remains unidentified. The TCR was taken from a man aged 45-60 years in good health, CMV-negative, and a related stem cell transplant donor. The sequencing sample was made of PBMCs. The chain links TRBV28 to TRBJ2-3; possible D gene TRBD1, 6 bases. The CDR3 spells CASSFSDRIGDTQYF. The CDR3 region has the DNA TGTGCCAGCAGTTTCTCGGACAGAATCGGAGATACGCAGTATTTT.